Given below is one TCR beta chain in context. After removal of 2 bases from V and 6 bases from J, the junction contained 13 bases not matched to a gene. The CDR3 extends over 18 amino acids. Germline assignment: CDR1 SGHAT and CDR2 FQDESV (reference sequence). This entry comes from a study of PD-1 blockade in classical Hodgkin lymphoma. Time point reported: cycle 4 day 1 (C4D1), after five to seven weeks of nivolumab. Every single patient, without exception, relapsed after autologous stem cell transplantation, and brentuximab vedotin exposure varied. Here immunoSEQ multiplex PCR was the method, and the copy in TCRdb shows in-frame clones only, minus some. The sample includes approximately 89,000 clones, 83% of them seen just once.

Material: peripheral blood mononuclear cells (PBMCs), obtained before the fourth cycle of nivolumab. The sequence was collected from a human donor with classical Hodgkin lymphoma. The chain couples TRBV11-1 to TRBJ2-1; 10 positions match TRBD2. DNA of the CDR3: TGTGCCAGCAGCTTAAGGCCAGGGCAAGCGGGAGGGATCAATGAGCAGTTCTTC. Residues: CASSLRPGQAGGINEQFF.